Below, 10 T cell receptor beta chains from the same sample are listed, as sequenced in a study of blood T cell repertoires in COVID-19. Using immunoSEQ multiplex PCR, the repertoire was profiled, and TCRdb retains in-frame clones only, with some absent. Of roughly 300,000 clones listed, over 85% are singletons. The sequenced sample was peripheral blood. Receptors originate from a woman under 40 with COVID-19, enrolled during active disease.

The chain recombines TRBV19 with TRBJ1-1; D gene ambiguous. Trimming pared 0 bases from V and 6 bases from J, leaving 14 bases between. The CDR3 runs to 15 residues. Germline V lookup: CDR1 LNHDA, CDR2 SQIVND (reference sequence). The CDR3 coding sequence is TGTGCCAGTAGTATAGATTCAGGTTCAGCTTCTGAAGCTTTCTTT. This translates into CASSIDSGSASEAFF.

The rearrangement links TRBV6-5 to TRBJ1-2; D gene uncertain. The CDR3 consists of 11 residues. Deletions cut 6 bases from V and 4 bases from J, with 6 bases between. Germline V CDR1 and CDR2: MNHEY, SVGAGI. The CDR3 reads CASRAPYGYTF. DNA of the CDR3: TGTGCCAGCAGAGCCCCCTATGGCTACACCTTC.

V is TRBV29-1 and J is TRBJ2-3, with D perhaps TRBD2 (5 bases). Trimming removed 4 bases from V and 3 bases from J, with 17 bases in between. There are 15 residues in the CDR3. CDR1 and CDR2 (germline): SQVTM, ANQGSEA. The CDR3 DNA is TGCAGCGTTGTAGAATTAGCGTTAGGGACAGATACGCAGTATTTT. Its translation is CSVVELALGTDTQYF.

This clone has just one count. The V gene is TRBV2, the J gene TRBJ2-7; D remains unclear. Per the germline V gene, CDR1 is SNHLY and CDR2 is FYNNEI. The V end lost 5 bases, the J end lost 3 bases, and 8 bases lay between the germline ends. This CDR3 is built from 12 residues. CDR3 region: CASSLTVYEQYF. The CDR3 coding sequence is TGTGCCAGCAGTCTTACGGTCTACGAGCAGTACTTC.

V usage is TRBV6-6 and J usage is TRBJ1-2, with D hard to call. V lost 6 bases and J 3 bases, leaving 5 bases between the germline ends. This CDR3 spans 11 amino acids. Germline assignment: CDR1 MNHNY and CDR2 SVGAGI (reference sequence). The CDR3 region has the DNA TGTGCCAGCAGCCAGGACTATGGCTACACCTTC. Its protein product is CASSQDYGYTF.

Here the CDR3 reads CASGTGGLDEKLFF. For the CDR3, the DNA is TGTGCCAGCGGCACAGGGGGTCTAGATGAAAAACTGTTTTTT. The V call is TRBV6-5, the J call TRBJ1-4; 8 nucleotides line up with TRBD1. Germline V lookup: CDR1 MNHEY, CDR2 SVGAGI. The trim removed 8 bases at V and 6 bases at J, leaving 8 bases unmatched. This CDR3 spans 14 amino acids.

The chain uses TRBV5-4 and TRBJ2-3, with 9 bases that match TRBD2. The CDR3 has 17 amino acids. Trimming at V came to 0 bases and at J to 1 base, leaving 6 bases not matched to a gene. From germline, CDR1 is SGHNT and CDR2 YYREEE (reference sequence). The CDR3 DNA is TGTGCCAGCAGCTTGGACGGCGCGGGGGGGGGCACAGATACGCAGTATTTT. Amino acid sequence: CASSLDGAGGGTDTQYF.

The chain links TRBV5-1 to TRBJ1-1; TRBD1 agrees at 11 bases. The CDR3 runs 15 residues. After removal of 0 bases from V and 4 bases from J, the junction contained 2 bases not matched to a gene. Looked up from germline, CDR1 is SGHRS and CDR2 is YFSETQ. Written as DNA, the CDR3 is TGCGCCAGCAGCTTGGGTGGGACAGGGGGCACTGAAGCTTTCTTT. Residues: CASSLGGTGGTEAFF.

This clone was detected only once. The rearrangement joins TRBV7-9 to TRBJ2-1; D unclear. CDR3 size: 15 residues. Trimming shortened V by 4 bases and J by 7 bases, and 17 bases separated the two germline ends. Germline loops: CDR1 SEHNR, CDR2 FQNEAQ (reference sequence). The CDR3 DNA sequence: TGTGCCAGCAGCTATTATATGATTCTCGGGAATGAGCAGTTCTTC. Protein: CASSYYMILGNEQFF.

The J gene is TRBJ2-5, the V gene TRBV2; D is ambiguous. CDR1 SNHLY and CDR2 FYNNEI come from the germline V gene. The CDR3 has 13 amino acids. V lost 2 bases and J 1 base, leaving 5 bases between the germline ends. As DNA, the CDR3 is TGTGCCAGCAGTGAATATTTCCAAGAGACCCAGTACTTC. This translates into CASSEYFQETQYF.